This is a list of T cell receptor beta chains from one sample in a study of blood T cells in healthy people across ages. TCRdb re-called the 5' RACE reads through MiXCR, storing one row per CDR3 protein. Of just under 750,000 distinct CDR3 sequences in the sample, 22% were seen once. Sample: blood. All receptors derive from a man aged 70-80 years in good health. CDR3s include the opening cysteine and the closing phenylalanine or tryptophan. The order of the fields is clone size, V gene, J gene, D gene, CDR3 DNA, CDR3 protein. A D gene is named only where the DNA matches it firmly. A row's size may be missing; if present it is once, few, many or a size class.

size: .; V: TRBV7-2; J: TRBJ2-5; D: .; DNA: TGTGCCAGCAGCTCCGGACGGATAAACCAAGAGACCCAGTACTTC; CDR3: CASSSGRINQETQYF
size: few; V: TRBV2; J: TRBJ1-4; D: .; DNA: TGTGCCAGCAAGCGGGGCCAGGAAGGAGTTAATGAAAAACTGTTTTTT; CDR3: CASKRGQEGVNEKLFF
size: few; V: TRBV2; J: TRBJ2-5; D: .; DNA: TGCGCCACAATAGGCTGGGAGACCCAGTACTTC; CDR3: CATIGWETQYF
size: few; V: TRBV18; J: TRBJ1-2; D: .; DNA: TGTGCCAGCTCGGTTGGGACGGCTGATGGCTACACCTTC; CDR3: CASSVGTADGYTF
size: few; V: TRBV28; J: TRBJ2-5; D: TRBD1; DNA: TGTGCCAGCAGTCGGGGACAGCAGAAGACCCAGTACTTC; CDR3: CASSRGQQKTQYF
size: .; V: TRBV7-2; J: TRBJ2-5; D: .; DNA: TGTGCCATTAGGTCGGGGGGCGGAGAGACCCAGTACTTC; CDR3: CAIRSGGGETQYF
size: .; V: TRBV2; J: TRBJ1-5; D: .; DNA: TGTGCCAGCAGCAAACAGGATTTTGGACCTTATAGCAATCAGCCCCAGCATTTT; CDR3: CASSKQDFGPYSNQPQHF
size: once; V: TRBV5-1; J: TRBJ1-4; D: .; DNA: TGCGCCAGCGCCCCAGAGGGGGTGGAGAAACTGTTTTTT; CDR3: CASAPEGVEKLFF
size: few; V: TRBV19; J: TRBJ2-5; D: TRBD1; DNA: TGTGCCAGTAGTATTCGGGACAGCCTTTACTTC; CDR3: CASSIRDSLYF
size: .; V: TRBV12-3/TRBV12-4; J: TRBJ2-4; D: .; DNA: TGTGCCAGCAGTTTTGTAGGTGGGGACATTCAGTACTTC; CDR3: CASSFVGGDIQYF
size: .; V: TRBV20-1; J: TRBJ1-1; D: .; DNA: TGCAGTGCTAGACCGGACGAGGCGAACACTGAAGCTTTCTTT; CDR3: CSARPDEANTEAFF
size: .; V: TRBV5-5; J: TRBJ2-2; D: .; DNA: TGTGCCAGCAGGAGGGCGGGGGCCAACACCGGGGAGCTGTTTTTT; CDR3: CASRRAGANTGELFF
size: .; V: TRBV25-1; J: TRBJ2-3; D: .; DNA: TGTGCCAGCAGTGATGGGTTTTCTGTCACAGATACGCAGTATTTT; CDR3: CASSDGFSVTDTQYF
size: .; V: TRBV19; J: TRBJ2-3; D: .; DNA: TGTGCCAGTAGTCAGGGGACTGTGTGGGGCACAGATACGCAGTATTTT; CDR3: CASSQGTVWGTDTQYF
size: .; V: TRBV7-2; J: TRBJ2-1; D: .; DNA: TGTGCCAGCAGCTTAGTGGTAGGCGGCTTCTCCTACGATGAGCAGTTCTTC; CDR3: CASSLVVGGFSYDEQFF
size: .; V: TRBV4-1; J: TRBJ1-1; D: .; DNA: TGCGCCAGCAGCCAAGGGATAATGAACACTGAAGCTTTCTTT; CDR3: CASSQGIMNTEAFF
size: few; V: TRBV28; J: TRBJ2-5; D: .; DNA: TGTGCCAGCAGTTTCGTTGGGAATAAAGAGACCCAGTACTTC; CDR3: CASSFVGNKETQYF
size: .; V: TRBV7-9; J: TRBJ2-2; D: TRBD2; DNA: TGTGCCAGCAGCGCCGGGACTAAAGACACCGGGGAGCTGTTTTTT; CDR3: CASSAGTKDTGELFF
size: .; V: TRBV5-1; J: TRBJ2-1; D: .; DNA: TGCGCCAGCAGGATGTCCTACAATGAGCAGTTCTTC; CDR3: CASRMSYNEQFF
size: .; V: TRBV7-2; J: TRBJ2-5; D: TRBD2; DNA: TGTGCCAGCAGCTTAGTGGGTAGCGGGGGGGCTGAGACCCAGTACTTC; CDR3: CASSLVGSGGAETQYF
size: many; V: TRBV12-3/TRBV12-4; J: TRBJ2-3; D: .; DNA: TGTGCCAGCAGGGAAGAGACTAGCACAGATACGCAGTATTTT; CDR3: CASREETSTDTQYF
size: .; V: TRBV5-1; J: TRBJ2-1; D: TRBD2; DNA: TGCGCCAGTAACGGACTAGCCGCCTACAATGAGCAGTTCTTC; CDR3: CASNGLAAYNEQFF
size: .; V: TRBV27; J: TRBJ1-3; D: .; DNA: TGTGCCAGCAGTTTCCGGGGGATAAGTGGAAACACCATATATTTT; CDR3: CASSFRGISGNTIYF
size: .; V: TRBV29-1; J: TRBJ2-3; D: .; DNA: TGCAGCGTTGCTGGGCTGGTGGGCACAGATACGCAGTATTTT; CDR3: CSVAGLVGTDTQYF
size: .; V: TRBV12-3/TRBV12-4; J: TRBJ2-1; D: TRBD2; DNA: TGTGCCAGCAGTTCCCCGGGACTAGCGGACTACAATGAGCAGTTCTTC; CDR3: CASSSPGLADYNEQFF
size: .; V: TRBV3-1; J: TRBJ2-7; D: .; DNA: TGTGCCAGCAGCCAGAGAGGGATAGTCGGCCACGAGCAGTACTTC; CDR3: CASSQRGIVGHEQYF
size: .; V: TRBV15; J: TRBJ1-1; D: .; DNA: TGTGCCACCAGCAGAGATCTTTACGAGGGGGTGGGAGAAGCTTTCTTT; CDR3: CATSRDLYEGVGEAFF
size: many; V: TRBV20-1; J: TRBJ1-2; D: TRBD1; DNA: TGCAGTGCTCCCCCTTGGACAGGGGTAAACTATGGCTACACCTTC; CDR3: CSAPPWTGVNYGYTF
size: .; V: TRBV5-1; J: TRBJ2-3; D: TRBD2; DNA: TGCGCCAGCAGCACCGGACTAGAGGCAGGTACGCAGTATTTT; CDR3: CASSTGLEAGTQYF
size: few; V: TRBV12-3/TRBV12-4; J: TRBJ2-1; D: .; DNA: TGTGCCAGCAATCCGGGAGTCTACAATGAGCAGTTCTTC; CDR3: CASNPGVYNEQFF
size: few; V: TRBV12-3/TRBV12-4; J: TRBJ1-2; D: TRBD1; DNA: TGTGCCAGCAGTTTTGATTGGGCGGGACAGGGTTCGCGTAACTATGGCTGCACCTTC; CDR3: CASSFDWAGQGSRNYGCTF
size: few; V: TRBV4-2; J: TRBJ2-1; D: TRBD2; DNA: TGTGCCAGCAGCCAAGGTTCTAGCGGGGGCCCCTACAATGAGCAGTTCTTC; CDR3: CASSQGSSGGPYNEQFF
size: few; V: TRBV5-1; J: TRBJ1-1; D: .; DNA: TGCGCCAGCAGCTCCGGGGGCTGGAACACTGAAGCTTTCTTT; CDR3: CASSSGGWNTEAFF
size: once; V: TRBV20-1; J: TRBJ1-5; D: .; DNA: TGCAGTGCTAGAGATGCAGCATGGGGCAATCAGCCCCAGCATTTT; CDR3: CSARDAAWGNQPQHF
size: few; V: TRBV12-3/TRBV12-4; J: TRBJ2-7; D: .; DNA: TGTGCCAGCAGTTTCGGCGGGGGCTTACGGGAGCAGTACTTC; CDR3: CASSFGGGLREQYF
size: few; V: TRBV7-2; J: TRBJ2-3; D: .; DNA: TGTGCCAGCAGCTTCCTACAGGGACACACAGATACGCGGTATTTT; CDR3: CASSFLQGHTDTRYF
size: .; V: TRBV6-6; J: TRBJ2-5; D: .; DNA: TGTGCCAGCAGTTACCCGACAGCCAAAGAGACCCAGTACTTC; CDR3: CASSYPTAKETQYF
size: few; V: TRBV18; J: TRBJ1-2; D: TRBD1; DNA: TGTGCCAGCTCACCGCCCAGGGGGCGCTTCTATGGCTACACCTTC; CDR3: CASSPPRGRFYGYTF
size: .; V: TRBV14; J: TRBJ2-3; D: TRBD2; DNA: TGTGCCAGCAGCTCACGCCCGACTAGCGGGAGAGTCGATACGCAGTATTTT; CDR3: CASSSRPTSGRVDTQYF
size: .; V: TRBV7-2; J: TRBJ1-1; D: .; DNA: TGTGCCAGCAGCTTAAATCCGGTAAGGACTATGAACACTGAAGCTTTCTTT; CDR3: CASSLNPVRTMNTEAFF
size: .; V: TRBV20-1; J: TRBJ2-5; D: .; DNA: TGCAGTGCTAGACCCGTAACCTCCATCGAGACCCAGTACTTC; CDR3: CSARPVTSIETQYF
size: .; V: TRBV18; J: TRBJ1-2; D: .; DNA: TGTGCCAGCTCGCTACAGAATTATGGCTACACCTTC; CDR3: CASSLQNYGYTF
size: many; V: TRBV20-1; J: TRBJ2-7; D: .; DNA: TGCAGTGCTAGAGATCCCCCCGTAGAACGGTACGAGCAGTACTTC; CDR3: CSARDPPVERYEQYF
size: .; V: TRBV24-1; J: TRBJ2-1; D: .; DNA: TGTGCCACCAGTGATTTTTACCGGAAGCAGGAGCAGTTCTTC; CDR3: CATSDFYRKQEQFF
size: many; V: TRBV20-1; J: TRBJ2-1; D: TRBD1; DNA: TGCAGTGCTAGAGATAACAGGGGGGTCAACAATGAGCAGTTCTTC; CDR3: CSARDNRGVNNEQFF
size: .; V: TRBV20-1; J: TRBJ1-2; D: .; DNA: TGCAGTGCTTTCCGGGGGGCGGGAGGCTGCACCTTC; CDR3: CSAFRGAGGCTF
size: few; V: TRBV6-1; J: TRBJ1-4; D: .; DNA: TGTGCCAGGACGAAAGAGGGGACCGCGGGGACTAATGAAAAACTGTTTTTT; CDR3: CARTKEGTAGTNEKLFF
size: .; V: TRBV7-8; J: TRBJ1-2; D: TRBD1; DNA: TGTGCCAGCAGCTTGGGACAGGTGGCTTTGGGTTATGGCTACACCTTC; CDR3: CASSLGQVALGYGYTF
size: .; V: TRBV15; J: TRBJ2-6; D: .; DNA: TGTGCCACCAGTTTAGGCCACCAATCTGGGGCCAACGTCCTGACTTTC; CDR3: CATSLGHQSGANVLTF
size: .; V: TRBV28; J: TRBJ1-2; D: TRBD1; DNA: TGTGCCAGCAGTTTCGGACAGGGGGCTGACTATGGCTACACCTTC; CDR3: CASSFGQGADYGYTF
size: .; V: TRBV29-1; J: TRBJ1-1; D: .; DNA: TGCAGCGCAGACAGAACGAACACTGAAGCTTTCTTT; CDR3: CSADRTNTEAFF
size: few; V: TRBV20-1; J: TRBJ2-5; D: .; DNA: TGCAGTGCTAGAGCCTTCGAGACCCAGTACTTC; CDR3: CSARAFETQYF